The T cell receptor (beta chain) under discussion was sequenced for a study of technical replicates of blood from a handful of donors. J gave up 0 bases and V 1 base, and 3 bases lay outside the gene matches. The CDR3 has 16 amino acids. CDR1 is MNHNS, CDR2 SASEGT, per germline. The data were produced by immunoSEQ multiplex PCR, yet TCRdb's version contains in-frame clones alone and is incomplete. This table holds some 80,000 clones, almost 96% found once. V is TRBV6-1 and J is TRBJ2-1; 7 nucleotides match TRBD2. The TCR sequence derives from a human donor in good health. The sample was T cells isolated from PBMCs. The CDR3 spells CASSEERGFSYNEQFF. DNA of the CDR3: TGTGCCAGCAGTGAAGAGCGGGGATTCTCCTACAATGAGCAGTTCTTC.